These 29 T cell receptor beta chains share one sample of origin, sequenced in a study of patients and donors after allogeneic stem cell transplantation. TCRdb called the RT-PCR reads again in MiXCR, with one record for every CDR3 protein. The sample lists about a million distinct CDR3 sequences, around 17% occurring once. Sequencing input: blood, either unsorted or a sorted T cell fraction (not recorded which). These receptors originate from a human donor who was either an allogeneic HSCT recipient or a stem cell or donor lymphocyte infusion donor (not recorded which). It is not recorded whose cells these are; they may come from a transplant donor.

The chain carries TRBV7-2 and TRBJ2-7; no definite D call. The CDR3 sequence is 12 residues long. Trimming took 3 bases from V and 6 from J, leaving 9 bases between them. Germline loops: CDR1 SGHTA, CDR2 FQGNSA. The CDR3 is CASSLGFLEQYF. In nucleotides, the CDR3 is TGTGCCAGCAGCTTGGGGTTCCTCGAGCAGTACTTC.

This clonotype has ten or more counts. The chain employs TRBV7-9 and TRBJ2-7; D gene unclear. CDR1 is SEHNR, CDR2 FQNEAQ, per germline (reference sequence). The CDR3 covers 11 residues. V shed 4 bases and J shed 5 bases, with 6 bases lying between them. The CDR3 DNA sequence: TGTGCCAGCAGCTCTGGGCACGAGCAGTACTTC. This encodes CASSSGHEQYF.

There are a few counts of this clonotype. The CDR3 here is CASTSDRTDNSPLHF. The CDR3 nucleotides are TGTGCCAGCACCTCGGACCGCACGGATAATTCACCCCTCCACTTT. The rearrangement links TRBV6-1 to TRBJ1-6; D ambiguous. Germline CDR1 is MNHNS and CDR2 is SASEGT. The V end was cut by 7 bases, the J end by 5 bases, with 15 bases between. This CDR3 contains 15 residues.

The V and J genes are TRBV6-5 and TRBJ2-2; tentatively, D is TRBD2 (5 bases). The CDR3 consists of 16 residues. V was cut by 0 bases and J by 4 bases, with 12 bases left in between. Germline loops: CDR1 MNHEY, CDR2 SVGAGI. The CDR3 sequence is CASSYSVARTTGELFF. CDR3 sequence (DNA): TGTGCCAGCAGTTACTCGGTAGCGAGAACCACCGGGGAGCTGTTTTTT.

This clonotype was recorded a few times. The chain carries TRBV5-5 and TRBJ2-7; a weak D match, TRBD1 (6 bases). Germline CDR1 SGHKS, CDR2 YYEKEE (reference sequence). Trimming took 2 bases from V and 4 from J, leaving 13 bases between them. CDR3 length: 14 amino acids. This CDR3 reads CASSFAGTPYEQYF. As DNA, the CDR3 is TGTGCCAGCAGCTTCGCCGGGACACCGTACGAGCAGTACTTC.

This rearrangement joins TRBV5-1 to TRBJ1-4; TRBD1 is a possible D gene (6 bases). This CDR3 spans 14 amino acids. Germline V lookup: CDR1 SGHRS, CDR2 YFSETQ. V shed 0 bases and J shed 8 bases, with 11 bases lying between them. DNA of the CDR3: TGCGCCAGCAGCTTGGAGGGGGAGCTCGAAAAACTGTTTTTT. Translated, it gives CASSLEGELEKLFF.

This clonotype turned up a few times. The V call is TRBV25-1, the J call TRBJ2-3; TRBD2 is a possible D gene (6 bases). V lost 2 bases to trimming and J lost 6 bases, with 12 bases between them. The CDR3 length is 14 residues. CDR1 and CDR2 (germline): MGHDK, SYGVNS. CDR3 DNA sequence: TGTGCCAGCAGTGAAGGATGGAGGGGTGATACGCAGTATTTT. As protein: CASSEGWRGDTQYF. The whole variable domain, filled in from reference TRBV25-1 and TRBJ2-3, reads EADIYQTPRYLVIGTGKKITLECSQTMGHDKMYWYQQDPGMELHLIHYSYGVNSTEKGDLSSESTVSRIRTEHFPLTLESARPSHTSQYLCASSEGWRGDTQYFGPGTRLTVL.

The gene calls are TRBV9 and TRBJ2-4; the D gene is possibly TRBD2 (7 bases). V lost 3 bases to trimming and J lost 2 bases, with 12 bases between them. In germline, CDR1 is SGDLS, CDR2 YYNGEE. This CDR3 spans 15 amino acids. The CDR3: CASSEGGLPKNIQYF. Written as DNA, the CDR3 is TGTGCCAGCAGCGAGGGGGGACTACCCAAAAACATTCAGTACTTC.

This clonotype was detected a few times. This rearrangement joins TRBV10-3 to TRBJ2-3; TRBD2 matches 7 bases. The length of the CDR3 is 16 residues. J lost 2 bases, V lost 6 bases, and 11 bases had no gene match. Germline V gives CDR1 ENHRY, CDR2 SYGVKD. CDR3: CAIRGVSGQSTDTQYF. In DNA form, the CDR3 reads TGTGCCATCAGGGGGGTTAGCGGGCAATCCACAGATACGCAGTATTTT.

This clonotype was seen ten or more times. This rearrangement joins TRBV12-3 or TRBV12-4 to TRBJ2-7, with a tentative D call TRBD2 (5 bases). The CDR3 totals 12 residues. Trimming took 3 bases from V and 3 from J, leaving 6 bases between them. The CDR3 DNA sequence: TGTGCCAGCAGTTTTGAGGGCTACGAGCAGTACTTC. Its translation: CASSFEGYEQYF.

This clonotype came up a few times. The V gene is TRBV19, the J gene TRBJ1-4, with 7 bases that match TRBD1. With V trimmed by 0 bases and J by 8 bases, 18 bases remained unmatched. There are 19 residues in the CDR3. Germline CDR1 reads LNHDA; CDR2 reads SQIVND (reference sequence). The CDR3 loop reads CASSIDLFGTVLSKEKLFF. In DNA, the CDR3 is TGTGCCAGTAGTATAGATCTTTTCGGGACAGTCCTTTCCAAGGAAAAACTGTTTTTT.

J is TRBJ1-1 and V is TRBV20-1, with D perhaps matching TRBD1 (6 bases). The germline gives CDR1 DFQATT, CDR2 SNEGSKA (reference sequence). The CDR3 loop spans 13 amino acids. Trimming took off 6 bases at V and 8 bases at J, with 19 bases between the two ends. This CDR3 is CSARGRSSEEAFF. Written as DNA, the CDR3 is TGCAGTGCCAGGGGACGGTCATCGGAGGAAGCTTTCTTT.

A word on this clonotype: One junction end disagrees with the germline gene, perhaps due to a read error. The chain carries TRBV5-6 and TRBJ1-2; D remains unclear. CDR1 is SGHDT, CDR2 YYEEEE, per germline. The CDR3 length is 14 residues. CDR3: CASSLQRRNNGYTF. The CDR3 region has the DNA TGTGCCAGCAGCCTACAACGACGTAACAATGGCTACACCTTC.

This clonotype occurred a few times. This chain connects TRBV21-1 to TRBJ2-5; the DNA was not compared with TRBD1, the D call given in the table. TRBV21-1 is tagged as a pseudogene. The CDR3 covers 14 residues. In DNA form, the CDR3 reads TGTGCCAGCAGCAAAGGGTCCCCGGGAGAGACCCAGTACTTC. It codes for CASSKGSPGETQYF.

This clonotype was observed a few times. This sequence joins TRBV7-9 and TRBJ2-5, with a possible D match to TRBD2 (5 bases). The CDR3 is 15 residues long. Trimming took 2 bases from V and 1 from J, leaving 11 bases between them. From germline, CDR1 is SEHNR and CDR2 FQNEAQ (reference sequence). The DNA of the CDR3 is TGTGCCAGCAGCTTATATTCCAGCGGCCAAGAGACCCAGTACTTC. Protein product: CASSLYSSGQETQYF.

The chain uses TRBV9 and TRBJ2-2; D unresolved. This CDR3 is built from 14 residues. Trimming took off 2 bases at V and 2 bases at J, with 7 bases between the two ends. Per germline, CDR1 SGDLS and CDR2 YYNGEE. Here the CDR3 reads CASSVYKNTGELFF. The CDR3 DNA is TGTGCCAGCAGCGTGTACAAAAACACCGGGGAGCTGTTTTTT.

The sample holds a few counts of this clonotype. The chain recombines TRBV6-1 with TRBJ2-5; D is unclear. Germline values: CDR1 MNHNS, CDR2 SASEGT. Trimming cost V 6 bases and J 0 bases, with 11 bases left between them. The CDR3 is 14 amino acids. This CDR3 reads CASSRRVDQETQYF. Here the CDR3 DNA reads TGTGCCAGCAGCCGCCGGGTCGACCAAGAGACCCAGTACTTC.

This clonotype has a count of ten or more. The chain recombines TRBV20-1 with TRBJ2-3; D may be TRBD1 (5 bases). V was clipped by 1 base and J by 2 bases, with 10 bases between them. CDR3 length equals 14 residues. Germline lookup yields CDR1 DFQATT and CDR2 SNEGSKA (reference sequence). The CDR3 is CSARGTSYTDTQYF. CDR3 DNA sequence: TGCAGTGCTAGAGGGACATCCTACACAGATACGCAGTATTTT.

This clonotype showed up many times. The chain has TRBV15 and TRBJ2-7; perhaps TRBD1 as D (5 bases). CDR1 LNHNV and CDR2 YYDKDF come from the germline V gene (reference sequence). Trimming left V 2 bases short and J 1 base short, with 12 bases between. The CDR3 is 15 amino acids. The CDR3 DNA sequence: TGTGCCACCAGCAGAACAGGTCGGGTGTCCTACGAGCAGTACTTC. Its protein is CATSRTGRVSYEQYF.

The chain employs TRBV6-1 and TRBJ2-1, with 15 bases that match TRBD2. The CDR3 has 16 residues. With 4 bases clipped from V and 8 bases from J, the junction kept 6 bases outside the gene matches. Germline CDR1 reads MNHNS; CDR2 reads SASEGT. The CDR3 reads CASSGTSGGAWDEQFF. CDR3 nucleotides: TGTGCCAGCAGTGGGACTAGCGGGGGGGCCTGGGATGAGCAGTTCTTC.

The chain has TRBV5-1 and TRBJ1-1; D is undetermined. V was cut by 1 base and J by 5 bases, with 12 bases left in between. In germline, CDR1 is SGHRS, CDR2 YFSETQ. The CDR3 runs 14 residues. CDR3 DNA: TGCGCCAGCAGCTTGTCGGCAGCTTCGACTGAAGCTTTCTTT. Translation gives CASSLSAASTEAFF.

In DNA, the CDR3 is TGCAGTCTTGAGGCTAGCGCGACCTACAATGAGCAGTTCTTC. As protein: CSLEASATYNEQFF. The chain couples TRBV20-1 to TRBJ2-1, with D possibly being TRBD2 (6 bases). CDR1 and CDR2 from the germline V gene are DFQATT and SNEGSKA (reference sequence). Trimming stripped 8 bases from V and 2 bases from J, with 16 bases between. The CDR3 sequence is 14 residues long.

This chain connects TRBV4-3 to TRBJ1-4; unclear D gene. CDR3 length: 16 residues. V dropped 0 bases and J dropped 5 bases, with 13 bases sitting between them. The V gene's germline CDR1 is LGHNA and CDR2 YSLEER. The CDR3 nucleotides read TGCGCCAGCAGCCAAGATCTTTTTGGCGGGAATGAAAAACTGTTTTTT. Protein product: CASSQDLFGGNEKLFF.

The genes are TRBV25-1 and TRBJ1-2; 8 nucleotides line up with TRBD1. This CDR3 has 15 amino acids. Trimming removed 1 base from V and 8 bases from J; junction bases left unmatched: 9. Germline CDR1 MGHDK, CDR2 SYGVNS. The chain's CDR3 is CASSESDRESRGYTF. The CDR3, as DNA: TGTGCCAGCAGTGAATCGGACAGGGAATCTCGCGGCTACACCTTC.

The J gene is TRBJ1-1, the V gene TRBV15; D not certain. V was cut by 5 bases and J by 6 bases, with 13 bases left in between. Germline V CDR1 and CDR2: LNHNV, YYDKDF (reference sequence). The CDR3 extends over 13 amino acids. CDR3 sequence reads: CATSSQTRPEAFF. In nucleotides, the CDR3 is TGTGCCACCAGCTCCCAAACCAGACCTGAAGCTTTCTTT.

This clonotype came up a few times. This sequence joins TRBV4-1 and TRBJ2-7; the match to TRBD2 covers 14 bases. Trimming cost V 4 bases and J 7 bases; bases outside gene matches: 6. The length of the CDR3 is 15 residues. Germline V gene data show CDR1 as MGHRA and CDR2 as YSYEKL. The CDR3 sequence: CASSRGLAGAEEQYF. The CDR3 bases are TGCGCCAGCAGCCGGGGACTAGCGGGAGCTGAAGAGCAGTACTTC.

This clonotype was observed a few times. The V gene is TRBV29-1, the J gene TRBJ2-5, with TRBD1 matching 7 bases. Germline-derived CDR1 and CDR2 are SQVTM and ANQGSEA. There are 15 residues in the CDR3. Trimming at V came to 6 bases and at J to 0 bases, leaving 10 bases not matched to a gene. CDR3 nucleotides: TGCAGCGTCCCTTCTGACAGGGCCTACCAAGAGACCCAGTACTTC. This gives the protein CSVPSDRAYQETQYF.

The gene calls are TRBV14 and TRBJ1-1; no clear D gene. This CDR3 spans 16 amino acids. V was pared by 0 bases and J by 5 bases, with 16 bases between. CDR1 and CDR2 from the germline V gene are SGHDN and FVKESK. CDR3 sequence reads: CASSQDGEGRRTEAFF. Written as DNA, the CDR3 is TGTGCCAGCAGCCAAGATGGGGAAGGGAGAAGAACTGAAGCTTTCTTT. Filled out from reference TRBV14 and TRBJ1-1, the complete variable domain reads EAGVTQFPSHSVIEKGQTVTLRCDPISGHDNLYWYRRVMGKEIKFLLHFVKESKQDESGMPNNRFLAERTGGTYSTLKVQPAELEDSGVYFCASSQDGEGRRTEAFFGQGTRLTVV.

The CDR3 spells CASSLGRDLRNEQFF. CDR3 nucleotides: TGCGCCAGCAGCTTGGGCCGGGACCTCAGAAATGAGCAGTTCTTC. V gene TRBV5-1 combines with J gene TRBJ2-1; D tentatively reads TRBD1 or TRBD2 (5 bases each). Between the trimmed V and J ends, which lost 0 bases and 7 bases, there was a span of 14 bases. CDR3 size: 15 residues. Germline V gene sequence: CDR1 SGHRS, CDR2 YFSETQ.